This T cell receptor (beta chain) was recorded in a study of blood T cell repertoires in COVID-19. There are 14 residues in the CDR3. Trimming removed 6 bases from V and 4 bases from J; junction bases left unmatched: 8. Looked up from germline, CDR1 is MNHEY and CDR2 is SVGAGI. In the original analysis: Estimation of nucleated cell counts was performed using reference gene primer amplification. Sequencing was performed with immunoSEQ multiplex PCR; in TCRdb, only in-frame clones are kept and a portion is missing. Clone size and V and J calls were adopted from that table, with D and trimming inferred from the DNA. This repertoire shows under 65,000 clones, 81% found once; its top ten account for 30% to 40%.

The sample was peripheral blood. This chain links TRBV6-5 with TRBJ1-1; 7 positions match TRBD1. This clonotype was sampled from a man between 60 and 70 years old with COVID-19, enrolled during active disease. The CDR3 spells CASRRQQGSTEAFF. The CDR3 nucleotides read TGTGCCAGCAGGCGCCAACAGGGGAGCACTGAAGCTTTCTTT.